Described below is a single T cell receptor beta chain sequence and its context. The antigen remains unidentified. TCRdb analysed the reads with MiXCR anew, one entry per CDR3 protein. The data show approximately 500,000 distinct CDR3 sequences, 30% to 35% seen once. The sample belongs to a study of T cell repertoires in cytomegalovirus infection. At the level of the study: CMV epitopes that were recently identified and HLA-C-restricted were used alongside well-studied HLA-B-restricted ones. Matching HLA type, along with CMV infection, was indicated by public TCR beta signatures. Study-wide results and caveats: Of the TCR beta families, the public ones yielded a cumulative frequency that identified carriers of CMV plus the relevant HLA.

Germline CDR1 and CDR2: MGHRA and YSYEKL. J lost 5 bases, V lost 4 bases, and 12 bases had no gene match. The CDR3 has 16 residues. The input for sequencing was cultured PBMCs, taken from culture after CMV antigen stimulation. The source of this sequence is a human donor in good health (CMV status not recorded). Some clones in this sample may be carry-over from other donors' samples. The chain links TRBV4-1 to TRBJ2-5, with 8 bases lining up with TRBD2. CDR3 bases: TGCGCCAGCAGCCCCCAGGAAGCGGGAGTACAGGAGACCCAGTACTTC. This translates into CASSPQEAGVQETQYF.